These 12 T cell receptor beta chains originate from one sample sequenced in a study of blood T cell repertoires in COVID-19. Some clones are missing from TCRdb's copy, which holds only in-frame ones; the method was immunoSEQ multiplex PCR. The table has roughly 330,000 clones, more than 75% seen once. The material sequenced was PBMCs or T cells enriched from blood (not recorded which). The receptors derive from a woman in her late teens or twenties who had recovered from COVID-19.

This chain links TRBV3-1 (or the pseudogene TRBV3-2) with TRBJ1-4; 11 bases fit TRBD1. J was trimmed by 6 bases and V by 2 bases; bases with no gene match: 5. Germline V lookup: CDR1 LGHDT, CDR2 YNNKEL (reference sequence). This CDR3 is built from 16 residues. The CDR3 bases are TGTGCCAGCAGCCAATTAACGGGACAGGGGGATGAAAAACTGTTTTTT. Translating gives CASSQLTGQGDEKLFF.

The gene calls are TRBV30 and TRBJ2-7, with 9 bases identical to TRBD1. Germline CDR1 is GTSNPN and CDR2 is SVGIG (reference sequence). Unmatched junction bases numbered 5, after V lost 5 bases and J lost 6 bases. The CDR3 spans 12 residues. This chain's CDR3 is CAWARQGGEQYF. The CDR3 DNA sequence: TGTGCCTGGGCCCGACAGGGGGGCGAGCAGTACTTC.

This sequence joins TRBV11-1 and TRBJ1-2; D not certain. Germline V CDR1 and CDR2: SGHAT, FQDESV (reference sequence). The CDR3 runs to 13 residues. V lost 4 bases and J lost 4, with 10 bases in between. CDR3 sequence reads: CASSSQSGYGYTF. The CDR3 DNA is TGTGCCAGCAGCTCACAAAGCGGCTATGGCTACACCTTC.

The chain joins TRBV3-1 (or the pseudogene TRBV3-2) to TRBJ1-4; 7 bases fit TRBD1. Trimming took 3 bases from V and 6 from J; bases not matched to a gene: 7. CDR3 length equals 15 residues. Germline CDR1 LGHDT, CDR2 YNNKEL (reference sequence). The CDR3, as DNA: TGTGCCAGCAGCCAGGGTCAAGGGGGCCATGAAAAACTGTTTTTT. Its translation: CASSQGQGGHEKLFF.

This chain links TRBV6-5 with TRBJ2-3, with D perhaps matching TRBD2 (5 bases). The CDR3 has 15 residues. Germline lookup yields CDR1 MNHEY and CDR2 SVGAGI. V was trimmed by 8 bases and J by 0 bases, leaving 15 bases between them. The CDR3 loop reads CASQAASSSTDTQYF. The CDR3 region has the DNA TGTGCCAGCCAAGCGGCATCCTCTAGCACAGATACGCAGTATTTT.

The rearrangement joins TRBV18 to TRBJ1-3, with 7 bases fitting TRBD1. With V trimmed by 3 bases and J by 0 bases, 5 bases remained unmatched. The CDR3 extends over 16 amino acids. CDR1 and CDR2 from the germline V gene are KGHSH and LQKENI. The CDR3 here is CASSPGTASSGNTIYF. The CDR3, as DNA: TGTGCCAGCTCACCCGGGACAGCAAGCTCTGGAAACACCATATATTTT.

The chain is built from TRBV30 and TRBJ2-1, with 11 bases lining up with TRBD2. The germline V gene has CDR1 GTSNPN and CDR2 SVGIG (reference sequence). After removal of 3 bases from V and 4 bases from J, the junction contained 5 bases not matched to a gene. The CDR3 has 15 residues. The CDR3 DNA sequence: TGTGCCTGGAGACGCACTAGCGGGAGTTACAATGAGCAGTTCTTC. It translates to CAWRRTSGSYNEQFF.

This clone was seen only once. This sequence joins TRBV18 and TRBJ2-4, with 7 nucleotides matching TRBD1. With V trimmed by 5 bases and J by 0 bases, 4 bases remained unmatched. Germline V gene lookup returns CDR1 KGHSH and CDR2 LQKENI. CDR3 length: 15 residues. The DNA for the CDR3 is TGTGCCAGCTCAGAGGGACAGATAGCCAAAAACATTCAGTACTTC. It encodes CASSEGQIAKNIQYF.

The chain is built from TRBV7-3 and TRBJ2-2, with 9 bases aligning to TRBD1. The CDR3 sequence is 17 residues long. V shed 2 bases, J shed 4 bases, and the junction held 8 bases outside the gene matches. CDR1 is SGHTA and CDR2 is FQGTGA in the germline V gene. The CDR3 is CASSLGAPGQGTGELFF. In nucleotides, the CDR3 is TGTGCCAGCAGCTTAGGGGCGCCGGGACAGGGCACCGGGGAGCTGTTTTTT.

The chain links TRBV19 to TRBJ1-2; 8 bases line up with TRBD1. CDR3 size: 15 residues. Germline lookup yields CDR1 LNHDA and CDR2 SQIVND (reference sequence). V gave up 4 bases and J gave up 7 bases; unmatched junction bases: 11. The CDR3 here is CASSTGPTGASGYTF. CDR3 in DNA: TGTGCCAGTAGTACGGGACCGACAGGGGCCAGTGGCTACACCTTC.

V is TRBV19 and J is TRBJ1-1; D remains unclear. V lost 3 bases and J lost 5, with 16 bases in between. There are 15 residues in the CDR3. Germline V gene sequence: CDR1 LNHDA, CDR2 SQIVND (reference sequence). CDR3 in DNA: TGTGCCAGTAGTATTAAAACGCTCGCTCGGACTGAAGCTTTCTTT. Translation: CASSIKTLARTEAFF.

The V gene is TRBV30, the J gene TRBJ1-1, with a possible D match to TRBD1 (6 bases). The CDR3 runs to 12 residues. The V gene's germline CDR1 is GTSNPN and CDR2 SVGIG (reference sequence). The V end lost 5 bases, the J end lost 2 bases, and 9 bases lay between the germline ends. The CDR3 DNA reads as TGTGCCTGGGGACAGTTTAACACTGAAGCTTTCTTT. This codes for CAWGQFNTEAFF.